This T cell receptor beta chain originates from a study of CD8+CD57+ T cells in acquired aplastic anemia. Looking at the study overall: Sorted CD4+ and CD8+ cells yielded roughly 3.5 ug of DNA on average. Sequencing produced an average of roughly 10 million reads per healthy donor for CD4+ cells. General observations from the study: Patients had under 30 CD8+ CDR3 sequences in common with controls (the shared set).

Template material for TCR beta VDJ and CDR3 profiling consisted of genomic DNA. TCRdb redid the calling of the reads with MiXCR, one entry per CDR3 protein. Among 35,000 to 50,000 distinct CDR3 sequences, approximately 67% were seen once, and the ten largest hold less than 25%. Germline V gives CDR1 SGHTA, CDR2 FQGNSA. The CDR3 has 13 amino acids. This clonotype is classed as medium-sized (0.01 to 0.1%). Its antigen is as yet unknown. A read error may produce the germline difference seen at one junction end. The sequencing sample was made of sorted CD4+, CD8+, or CD8+CD57+ T cells (not recorded which) from PBMCs. J is TRBJ1-5 and V is TRBV7-2; D is unclear. The source is a human donor in good health, serving as a control. The CDR3 DNA reads as TGTGCCAGCAGCCAACAAATCGATCAACCCCAGCATTTT. This sequence encodes CASSQQIDQPQHF.